The source of this TCR beta chain is a study of graft-versus-host responses after intestinal transplantation. Study context: Multivisceral, liver-intestinal, or isolated intestinal grafts went to recipients. Induction with anti-thymocyte globulin, then tacrolimus and steroids for around three years, was given to all recipients.

J was trimmed by 6 bases and V by 5 bases; bases with no gene match: 5. The CDR3 has 15 amino acids. Germline V gene lookup returns CDR1 MNHEY and CDR2 SMNVEV (reference sequence). About this clone: The antigen is undetermined.

Libraries were prepared by immunoSEQ multiplex PCR; TCRdb keeps only in-frame clonotypes and omits some of them. The sample holds tens of thousands of clones, 89% seen once. The TCR comes from a human donor who received an intestinal transplant. The sequencing here drew on unstimulated CD8+ T cells sorted from spleen or lymph node cells, taken before intestinal transplant. The genes are TRBV27 and TRBJ2-4, with TRBD2 matching 12 bases. The CDR3 loop reads CASSMTSGSGNIQYF. DNA for the CDR3: TGTGCCAGCAGTATGACTAGCGGGAGCGGAAACATTCAGTACTTC.